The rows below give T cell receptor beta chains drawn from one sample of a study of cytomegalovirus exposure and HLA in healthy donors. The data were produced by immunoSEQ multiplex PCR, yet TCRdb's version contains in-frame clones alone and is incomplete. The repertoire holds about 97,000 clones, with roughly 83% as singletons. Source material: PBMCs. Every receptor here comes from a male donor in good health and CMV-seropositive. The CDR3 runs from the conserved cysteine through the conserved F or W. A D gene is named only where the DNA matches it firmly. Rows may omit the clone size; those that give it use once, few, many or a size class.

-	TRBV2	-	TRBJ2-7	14	CASSESNTAYEQYF	TGTGCCAGCAGTGAATCAAACACCGCCTACGAGCAGTACTTC
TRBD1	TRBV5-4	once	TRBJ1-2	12	CATENRGHGYTF	TGTGCCACTGAAAACAGGGGGCATGGCTACACCTTC
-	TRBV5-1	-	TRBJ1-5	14	CASSFGETNQPQHF	TGCGCCAGCAGCTTTGGGGAGACTAATCAGCCCCAGCATTTT
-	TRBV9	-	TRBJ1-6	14	CASSVEVVGSPLHF	TGTGCCAGCAGCGTGGAGGTGGTTGGTTCACCCCTCCACTTT
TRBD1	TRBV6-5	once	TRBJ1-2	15	CASRKNRDRVYGYTF	TGTGCCAGCAGAAAGAACCGGGACAGGGTCTATGGCTACACCTTC
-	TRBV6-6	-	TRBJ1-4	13	CASNWGGNEKLFF	TGTGCCAGTAACTGGGGGGGTAATGAAAAACTGTTTTTT
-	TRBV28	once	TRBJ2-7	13	CASSLQDTYEQYF	TGTGCCAGCAGTTTACAGGATACCTACGAGCAGTACTTC
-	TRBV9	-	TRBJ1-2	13	CASSKDSNYGYTF	TGTGCCAGCAGCAAGGACAGTAACTATGGCTACACCTTC
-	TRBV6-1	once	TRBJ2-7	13	CASSATHDYEQYF	TGTGCCAGCAGTGCCACTCATGACTACGAGCAGTACTTC
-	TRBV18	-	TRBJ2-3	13	CASSPPGTDTQYF	TGTGCCAGCTCACCCCCGGGCACAGATACGCAGTATTTT
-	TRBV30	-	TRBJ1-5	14	CAWSDSGVHQPQNF	TGTGCCTGGAGTGATTCGGGGGTCCATCAGCCCCAGAATTTT
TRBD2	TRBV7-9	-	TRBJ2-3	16	CASNLVSGGNLDTQYF	TGTGCCAGCAACTTAGTAAGCGGGGGCAACCTAGATACGCAGTATTTT
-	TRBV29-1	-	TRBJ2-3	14	CSVEVGGRTDTQYF	TGCAGCGTTGAAGTGGGGGGGCGCACAGATACGCAGTATTTT
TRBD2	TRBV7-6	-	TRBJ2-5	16	CASSPSPASGEETQYF	TGTGCCAGCAGCCCTAGTCCGGCTAGCGGGGAAGAGACCCAGTACTTC
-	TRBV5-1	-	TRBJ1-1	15	CASSLSGQGYTEAFF	TGCGCCAGCAGCTTGTCAGGGCAGGGGTACACTGAAGCTTTCTTT
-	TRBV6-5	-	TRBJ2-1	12	CASRSSYNEQFF	TGTGCCAGCAGGTCTTCCTACAATGAGCAGTTCTTC
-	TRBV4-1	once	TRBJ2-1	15	CASSQEQVSYNEQFF	TGCGCCAGCAGCCAAGAACAGGTATCCTACAATGAGCAGTTCTTC
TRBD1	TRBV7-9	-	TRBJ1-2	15	CASSLGRGAVYGYTF	TGTGCCAGCAGCTTAGGCAGGGGGGCGGTTTATGGCTACACCTTC
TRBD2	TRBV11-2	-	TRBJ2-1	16	CASSLLPSGGTNEQFF	TGTGCCAGCAGCTTACTTCCTAGCGGGGGGACGAATGAGCAGTTCTTC
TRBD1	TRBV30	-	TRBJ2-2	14	CAWRQGANTGELFF	TGTGCCTGGAGACAGGGGGCGAACACCGGGGAGCTGTTTTTT
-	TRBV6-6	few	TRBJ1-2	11	CASRGHYGYTF	TGTGCCAGCAGGGGCCACTATGGCTACACCTTC
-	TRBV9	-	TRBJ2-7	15	CASSVGTQSSYEQYF	TGTGCCAGCAGCGTAGGGACACAGAGCTCCTACGAGCAGTACTTC
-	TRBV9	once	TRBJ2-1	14	CASSVDTRGSGQFF	TGTGCCAGCAGCGTAGATACTAGAGGTAGTGGGCAGTTCTTC
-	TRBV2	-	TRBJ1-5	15	CASSGGPGYNQPQHF	TGTGCCAGCAGTGGGGGGCCAGGCTATAATCAGCCCCAGCATTTT
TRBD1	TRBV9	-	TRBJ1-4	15	CASSIDQGANEKLFF	TGTGCCAGCAGCATAGATCAGGGGGCTAATGAAAAACTGTTTTTT
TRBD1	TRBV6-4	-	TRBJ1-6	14	CASRKDRDMSPLHF	TGTGCCAGCAGGAAGGACAGGGATATGTCACCCCTCCACTTT
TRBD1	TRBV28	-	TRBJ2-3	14	CASSQGAGWDTQYF	TGTGCCAGCAGTCAGGGGGCAGGGTGGGATACGCAGTATTTT
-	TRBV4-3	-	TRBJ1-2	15	CASSQDRGTNYGYTF	TGCGCCAGCAGCCAAGATCGGGGTACTAACTATGGCTACACCTTC
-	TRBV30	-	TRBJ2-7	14	CAWSGGVRRYEQYF	TGTGCCTGGAGTGGAGGTGTGAGGAGGTACGAGCAGTACTTC
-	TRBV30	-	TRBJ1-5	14	CAWSTVTSNQPQHF	TGTGCCTGGTCGACAGTCACCAGCAATCAGCCCCAGCATTTT
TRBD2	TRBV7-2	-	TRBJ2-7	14	CASSLGTSGGEQYF	TGTGCCAGCAGCTTAGGGACTAGCGGGGGCGAGCAGTACTTC
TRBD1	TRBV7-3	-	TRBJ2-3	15	CASSLIQGAGDTQYF	TGTGCCAGCAGCTTAATACAGGGGGCAGGAGATACGCAGTATTTT
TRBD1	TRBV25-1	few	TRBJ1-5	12	CATGQGHQPQHF	TGTGCCACAGGACAGGGGCATCAGCCCCAGCATTTT
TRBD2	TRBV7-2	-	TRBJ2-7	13	CASSPTSSREQYF	TGTGCCAGCAGCCCGACTAGCTCGCGAGAGCAGTACTTC
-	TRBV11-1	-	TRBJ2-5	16	CASSFGARDVQETQYF	TGTGCCAGCAGCTTCGGAGCGCGGGACGTTCAAGAGACCCAGTACTTC
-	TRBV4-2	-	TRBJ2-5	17	CVSSQESGGGRQETQYF	TGTGTCAGCAGCCAAGAAAGCGGCGGGGGCCGACAAGAGACCCAGTACTTC
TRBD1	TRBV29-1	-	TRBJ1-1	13	CSAMTGPNTEAFF	TGCAGCGCCATGACAGGGCCGAACACTGAAGCTTTCTTT